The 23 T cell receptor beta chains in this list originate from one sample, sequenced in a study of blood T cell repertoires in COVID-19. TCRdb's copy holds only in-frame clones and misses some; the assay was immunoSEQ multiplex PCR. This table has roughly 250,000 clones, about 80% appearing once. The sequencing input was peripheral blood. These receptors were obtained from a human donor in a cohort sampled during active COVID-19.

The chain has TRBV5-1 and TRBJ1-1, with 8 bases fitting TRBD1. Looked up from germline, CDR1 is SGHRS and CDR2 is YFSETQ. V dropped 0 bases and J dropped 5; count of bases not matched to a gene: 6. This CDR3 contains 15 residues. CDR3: CASSLGQGMGTEAFF. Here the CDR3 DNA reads TGCGCCAGCAGCTTGGGACAGGGGATGGGGACTGAAGCTTTCTTT.

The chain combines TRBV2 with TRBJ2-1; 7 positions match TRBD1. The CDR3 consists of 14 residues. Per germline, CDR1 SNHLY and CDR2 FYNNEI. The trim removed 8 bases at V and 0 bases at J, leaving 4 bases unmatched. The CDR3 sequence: CASRGQTSYNEQFF. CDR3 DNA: TGTGCCAGCCGGGGACAGACCTCCTACAATGAGCAGTTCTTC.

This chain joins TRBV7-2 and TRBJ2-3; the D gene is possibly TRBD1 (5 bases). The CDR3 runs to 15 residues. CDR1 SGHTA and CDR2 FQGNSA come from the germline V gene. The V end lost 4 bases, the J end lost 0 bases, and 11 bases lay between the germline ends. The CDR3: CASSSRTLSTDTQYF. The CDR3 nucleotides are TGTGCCAGCAGCTCTAGGACACTAAGCACAGATACGCAGTATTTT.

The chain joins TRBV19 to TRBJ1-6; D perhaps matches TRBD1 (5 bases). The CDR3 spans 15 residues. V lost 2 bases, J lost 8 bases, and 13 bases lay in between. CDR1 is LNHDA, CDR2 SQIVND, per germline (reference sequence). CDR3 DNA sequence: TGTGCCAGTAGTATACAGGACATGAGCCATTCACCCCTCCACTTT. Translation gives CASSIQDMSHSPLHF.

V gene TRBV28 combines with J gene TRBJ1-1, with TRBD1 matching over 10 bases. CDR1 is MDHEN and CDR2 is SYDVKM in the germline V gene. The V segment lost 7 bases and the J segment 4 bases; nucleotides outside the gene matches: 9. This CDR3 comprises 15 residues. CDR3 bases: TGTGCCAGCACCCCCTCGGGACAGGGGACCACTGAAGCTTTCTTT. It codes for CASTPSGQGTTEAFF.

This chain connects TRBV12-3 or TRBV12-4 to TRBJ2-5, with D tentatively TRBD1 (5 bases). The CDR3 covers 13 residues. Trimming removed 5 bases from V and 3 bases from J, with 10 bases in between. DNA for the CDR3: TGTGCCAGCAGTCTAGGACACGAAGAGACCCAGTACTTC. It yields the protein CASSLGHEETQYF.

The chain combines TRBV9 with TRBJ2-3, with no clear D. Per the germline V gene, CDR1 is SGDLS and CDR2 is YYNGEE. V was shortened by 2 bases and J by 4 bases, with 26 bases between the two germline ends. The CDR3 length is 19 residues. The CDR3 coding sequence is TGTGCCAGCAGCGTTTGGCCGCACGTAAGACAAACCGAACCAGATACGCAGTATTTT. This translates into CASSVWPHVRQTEPDTQYF.

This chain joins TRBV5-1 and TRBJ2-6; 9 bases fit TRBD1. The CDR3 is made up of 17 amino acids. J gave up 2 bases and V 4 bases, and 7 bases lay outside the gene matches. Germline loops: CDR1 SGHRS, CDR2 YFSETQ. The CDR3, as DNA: TGCGCCAGCAGCCCAACCGGGACAGGGACTGGGGCCAACGTCCTGACTTTC. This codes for CASSPTGTGTGANVLTF.

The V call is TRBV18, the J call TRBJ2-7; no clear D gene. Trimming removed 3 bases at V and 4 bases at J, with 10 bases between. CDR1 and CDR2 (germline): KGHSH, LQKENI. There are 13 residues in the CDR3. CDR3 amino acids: CASSPSSRYEQYF. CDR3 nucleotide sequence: TGTGCCAGCTCACCGAGTTCAAGATACGAGCAGTACTTC.

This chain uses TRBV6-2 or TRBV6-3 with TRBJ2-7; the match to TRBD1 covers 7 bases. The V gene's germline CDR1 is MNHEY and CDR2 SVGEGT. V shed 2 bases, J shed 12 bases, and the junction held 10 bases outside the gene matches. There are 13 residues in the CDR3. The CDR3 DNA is TGTGCCAGCAGTTACCAGAGGACAGGAAGAATGTACTTC. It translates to CASSYQRTGRMYF.

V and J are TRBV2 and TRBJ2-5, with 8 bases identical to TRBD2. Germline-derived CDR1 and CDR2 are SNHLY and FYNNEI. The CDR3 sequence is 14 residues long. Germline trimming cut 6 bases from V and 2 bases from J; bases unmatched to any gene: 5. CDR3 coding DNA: TGTGCCAGCAGCGCAGGGACTAGGCAAGAGACCCAGTACTTC. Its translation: CASSAGTRQETQYF.

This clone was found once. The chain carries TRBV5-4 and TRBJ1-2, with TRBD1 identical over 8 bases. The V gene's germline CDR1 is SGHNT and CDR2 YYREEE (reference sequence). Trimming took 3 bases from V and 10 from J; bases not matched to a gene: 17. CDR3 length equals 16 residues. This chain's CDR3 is CASSWNVGQGVGVYTF. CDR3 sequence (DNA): TGTGCCAGCAGCTGGAACGTCGGACAGGGAGTAGGAGTCTACACCTTC. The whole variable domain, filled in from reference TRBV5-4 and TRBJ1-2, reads ETGVTQSPTHLIKTRGQQVTLRCSSQSGHNTVSWYQQALGQGPQFIFQYYREEENGRGNFPPRFSGLQFPNYSSELNVNALELDDSALYLCASSWNVGQGVGVYTFGSGTRLTVV.

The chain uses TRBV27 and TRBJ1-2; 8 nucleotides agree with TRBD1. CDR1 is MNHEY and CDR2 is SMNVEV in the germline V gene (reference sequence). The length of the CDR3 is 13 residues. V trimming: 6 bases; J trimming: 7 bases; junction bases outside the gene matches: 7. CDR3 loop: CASSPRGLSGYTF. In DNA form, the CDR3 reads TGTGCCAGCAGCCCCAGGGGGCTGAGTGGCTACACCTTC.

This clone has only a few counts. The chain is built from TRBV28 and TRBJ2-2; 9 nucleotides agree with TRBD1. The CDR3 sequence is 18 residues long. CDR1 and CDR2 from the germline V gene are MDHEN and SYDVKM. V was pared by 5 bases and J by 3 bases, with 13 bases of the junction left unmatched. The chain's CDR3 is CASSGTGLFDGYTGELFF. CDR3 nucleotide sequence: TGTGCCAGCAGTGGGACAGGGCTTTTCGACGGGTACACCGGGGAGCTGTTTTTT.

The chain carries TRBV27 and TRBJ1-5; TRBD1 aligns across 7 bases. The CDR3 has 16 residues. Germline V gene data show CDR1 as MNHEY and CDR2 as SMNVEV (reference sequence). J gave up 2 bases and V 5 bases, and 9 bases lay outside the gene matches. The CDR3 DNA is TGTGCCAGCAGTGCCCGACAGGGAGACGGCAATCAGCCCCAGCATTTT. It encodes CASSARQGDGNQPQHF.

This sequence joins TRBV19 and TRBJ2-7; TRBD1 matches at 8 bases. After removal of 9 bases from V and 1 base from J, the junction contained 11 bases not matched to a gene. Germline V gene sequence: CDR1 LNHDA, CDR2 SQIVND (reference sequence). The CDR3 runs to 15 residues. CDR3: CASQLNRGASYEQYF. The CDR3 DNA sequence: TGTGCCAGCCAATTGAACAGGGGGGCATCCTACGAGCAGTACTTC.

This CDR3 reads CASSLTGGGVYEQYF. CDR3 in DNA: TGTGCCAGCAGCTTGACCGGAGGGGGGGTCTACGAGCAGTACTTC. The chain joins TRBV5-6 to TRBJ2-7, with D possibly TRBD2 on 7 matching bases. V lost 1 base to trimming and J lost 3 bases, with 14 bases between them. The CDR3 spans 15 residues. Germline CDR1 is SGHDT and CDR2 is YYEEEE. The full variable domain, with the rest looked up from reference TRBV5-6 and TRBJ2-7, is DAGVTQSPTHLIKTRGQQVTLRCSPKSGHDTVSWYQQALGQGPQFIFQYYEEEERQRGNFPDRFSGHQFPNYSSELNVNALLLGDSALYLCASSLTGGGVYEQYFGPGTRLTVT.

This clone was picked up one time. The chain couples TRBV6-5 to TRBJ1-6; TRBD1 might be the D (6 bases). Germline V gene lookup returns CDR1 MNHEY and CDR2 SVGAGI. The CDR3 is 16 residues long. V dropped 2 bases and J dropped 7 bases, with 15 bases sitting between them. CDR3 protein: CASSYIRTALNSPLHF. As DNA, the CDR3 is TGTGCCAGCAGTTACATCCGGACAGCCCTAAATTCACCCCTCCACTTT.

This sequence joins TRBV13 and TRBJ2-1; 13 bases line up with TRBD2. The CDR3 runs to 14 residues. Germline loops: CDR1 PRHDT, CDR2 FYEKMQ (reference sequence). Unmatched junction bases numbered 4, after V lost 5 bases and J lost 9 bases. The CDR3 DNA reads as TGTGCCAGCAGCCGACTAGCGGGAGGATTTGAGCAGTTCTTC. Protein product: CASSRLAGGFEQFF. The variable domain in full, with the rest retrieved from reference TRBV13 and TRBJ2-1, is AAGVIQSPRHLIKEKRETATLKCYPIPRHDTVYWYQQGPGQDPQFLISFYEKMQSDKGSIPDRFSAQQFSDYHSELNMSSLELGDSALYFCASSRLAGGFEQFFGPGTRLTVL.

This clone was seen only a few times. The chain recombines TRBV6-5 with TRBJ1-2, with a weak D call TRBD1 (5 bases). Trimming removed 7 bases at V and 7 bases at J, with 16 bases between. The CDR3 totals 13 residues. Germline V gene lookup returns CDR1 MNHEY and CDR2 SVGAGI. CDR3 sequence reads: CASKTPQVGGYTF. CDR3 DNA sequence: TGTGCCAGCAAAACCCCACAGGTCGGTGGCTACACCTTC.

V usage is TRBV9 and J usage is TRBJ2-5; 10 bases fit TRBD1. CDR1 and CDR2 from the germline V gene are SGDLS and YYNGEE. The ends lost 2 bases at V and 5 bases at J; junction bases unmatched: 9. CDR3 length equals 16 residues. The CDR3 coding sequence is TGTGCCAGCAGCGTGACCCCGGGACAGGGGAGGGAGACCCAGTACTTC. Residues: CASSVTPGQGRETQYF.

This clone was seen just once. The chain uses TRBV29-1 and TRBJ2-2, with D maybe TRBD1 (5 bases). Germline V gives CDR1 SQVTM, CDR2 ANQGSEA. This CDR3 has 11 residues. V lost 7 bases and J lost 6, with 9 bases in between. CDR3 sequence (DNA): TGCAGCGCCAGGGCGGCCGGGGAGCTGTTTTTT. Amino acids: CSARAAGELFF.

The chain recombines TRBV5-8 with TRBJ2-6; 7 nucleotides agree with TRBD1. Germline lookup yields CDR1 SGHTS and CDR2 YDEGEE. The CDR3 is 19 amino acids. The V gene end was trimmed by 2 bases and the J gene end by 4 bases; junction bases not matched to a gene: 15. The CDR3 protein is CASSFDRGTVVVGANVLTF. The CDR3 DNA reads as TGTGCCAGCAGCTTTGATCGAGGGACAGTAGTAGTCGGGGCCAACGTCCTGACTTTC.